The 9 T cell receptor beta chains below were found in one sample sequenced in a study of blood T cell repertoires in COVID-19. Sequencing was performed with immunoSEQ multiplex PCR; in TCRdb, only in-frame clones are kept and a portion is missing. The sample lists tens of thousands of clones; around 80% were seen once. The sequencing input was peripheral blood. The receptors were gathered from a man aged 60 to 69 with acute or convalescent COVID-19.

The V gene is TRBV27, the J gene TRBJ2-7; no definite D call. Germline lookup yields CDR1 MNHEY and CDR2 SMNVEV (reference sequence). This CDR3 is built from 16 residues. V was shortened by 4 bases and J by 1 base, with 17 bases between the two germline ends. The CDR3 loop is CASSSPRGRKSYEQYF. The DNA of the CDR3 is TGTGCCAGCAGTTCCCCCCGTGGTAGAAAATCCTACGAGCAGTACTTC.

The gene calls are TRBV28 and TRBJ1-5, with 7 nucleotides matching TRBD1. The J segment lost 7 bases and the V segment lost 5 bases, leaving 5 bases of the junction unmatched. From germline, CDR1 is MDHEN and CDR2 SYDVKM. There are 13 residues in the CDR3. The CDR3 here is CASSTGVGQPQHF. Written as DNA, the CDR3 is TGTGCCAGCAGTACAGGGGTAGGGCAGCCCCAGCATTTT.

CDR3 protein: CASSLLAGSTGELFF. The CDR3 region has the DNA TGTGCCAGCAGTTTACTAGCGGGCAGCACCGGGGAGCTGTTTTTT. The chain joins TRBV27 to TRBJ2-2; 8 positions match TRBD2. V was pared by 2 bases and J by 4 bases, with 3 bases of the junction left unmatched. The CDR3 runs to 15 residues. The V gene's germline CDR1 is MNHEY and CDR2 SMNVEV (reference sequence).

As DNA, the CDR3 is TGTGCCACCAGTGTAGGGGTAAACTATGGCTACACCTTC. Protein product: CATSVGVNYGYTF. The chain carries TRBV24-1 and TRBJ1-2; D might be TRBD1 (5 bases). CDR1 KGHDR and CDR2 SFDVKD come from the germline V gene. This CDR3 has 13 amino acids. Between the trimmed V and J ends, which lost 5 bases and 2 bases, there was a span of 8 bases.

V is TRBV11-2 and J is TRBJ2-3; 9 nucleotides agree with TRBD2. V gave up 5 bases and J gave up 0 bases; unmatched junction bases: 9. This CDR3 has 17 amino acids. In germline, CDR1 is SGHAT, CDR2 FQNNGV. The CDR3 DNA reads TGTGCCAGCAGCCTAAACCCTAGCGGGATCAGCACAGATACGCAGTATTTT. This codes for CASSLNPSGISTDTQYF.

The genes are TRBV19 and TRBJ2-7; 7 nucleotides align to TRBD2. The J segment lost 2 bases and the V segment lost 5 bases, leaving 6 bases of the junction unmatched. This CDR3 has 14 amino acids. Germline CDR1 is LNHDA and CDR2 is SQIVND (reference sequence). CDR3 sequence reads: CASSPGLVAYEQYF. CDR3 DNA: TGTGCCAGTAGTCCCGGACTAGTGGCCTACGAGCAGTACTTC. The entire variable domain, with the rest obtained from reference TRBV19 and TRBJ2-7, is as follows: DGGITQSPKYLFRKEGQNVTLSCEQNLNHDAMYWYRQDPGQGLRLIYYSQIVNDFQKGDIAEGYSVSREKKESFPLTVTSAQKNPTAFYLCASSPGLVAYEQYFGPGTRLTVT.

The DNA for the CDR3 is TGTGCCAGTAAGCGGGAGGGAAGCACAGATACGCAGTATTTT. Translating gives CASKREGSTDTQYF. V usage is TRBV13 and J usage is TRBJ2-3; 10 bases line up with TRBD2. In germline, CDR1 is PRHDT, CDR2 FYEKMQ (reference sequence). This CDR3 contains 14 residues. The V and J ends lost 9 bases and 0 bases, in that order; junction bases with no gene match: 3.

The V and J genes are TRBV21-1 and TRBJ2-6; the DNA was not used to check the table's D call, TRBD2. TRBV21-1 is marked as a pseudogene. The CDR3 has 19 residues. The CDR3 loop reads CASSNGMADASSGANVLTF. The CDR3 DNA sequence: TGTGCCAGCAGCAATGGAATGGCCGACGCTAGCTCTGGGGCCAACGTCCTGACTTTC.

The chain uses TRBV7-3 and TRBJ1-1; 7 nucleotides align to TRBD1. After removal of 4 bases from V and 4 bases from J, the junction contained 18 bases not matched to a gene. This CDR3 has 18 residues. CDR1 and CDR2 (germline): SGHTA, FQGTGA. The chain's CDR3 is CASSSRVGTAYDPTEAFF. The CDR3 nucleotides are TGTGCCAGCAGCTCCCGGGTCGGGACAGCCTATGATCCCACTGAAGCTTTCTTT.